Below, one TCR beta chain is given with its context. Antigen specificity is unknown. Antigen-specific CD4+ T cell clonotypes were called by their expansion after viral peptide-pool culture in ViraFEST. Once cultured for approximately ten days, the cells underwent separation to obtain CD4+ T cells. The individual was infected with SARS-CoV-2 between March and December 2020, as confirmed by PCR. This entry comes from a study of vaccination effects on CD4 cells after COVID-19. In the study overall: Specimens were obtained from a couple of convalescent patients 16 days and one week prior to vaccination.

Sequenced by immunoSEQ multiplex PCR; TCRdb stores in-frame clones only, minus some. The sample has 20,000 to 25,000 clones; roughly 70% are singletons. CDR3 length equals 15 residues. Germline V gene lookup returns CDR1 SGHRS and CDR2 YFSETQ. Trimming took off 0 bases at V and 1 base at J, with 7 bases between the two ends. The sample consisted of CD4+ T cells from PBMCs cultured with a peptide pool, taken before COVID-19 vaccination. The chain couples TRBV5-1 to TRBJ2-2; D gene ambiguous. The origin of this receptor is a human donor who had a prior SARS-CoV-2 infection. CDR3 protein: CASSLEGGNTGELFF. The CDR3 coding sequence is TGCGCCAGCAGCTTGGAGGGCGGGAACACCGGGGAGCTGTTTTTT.